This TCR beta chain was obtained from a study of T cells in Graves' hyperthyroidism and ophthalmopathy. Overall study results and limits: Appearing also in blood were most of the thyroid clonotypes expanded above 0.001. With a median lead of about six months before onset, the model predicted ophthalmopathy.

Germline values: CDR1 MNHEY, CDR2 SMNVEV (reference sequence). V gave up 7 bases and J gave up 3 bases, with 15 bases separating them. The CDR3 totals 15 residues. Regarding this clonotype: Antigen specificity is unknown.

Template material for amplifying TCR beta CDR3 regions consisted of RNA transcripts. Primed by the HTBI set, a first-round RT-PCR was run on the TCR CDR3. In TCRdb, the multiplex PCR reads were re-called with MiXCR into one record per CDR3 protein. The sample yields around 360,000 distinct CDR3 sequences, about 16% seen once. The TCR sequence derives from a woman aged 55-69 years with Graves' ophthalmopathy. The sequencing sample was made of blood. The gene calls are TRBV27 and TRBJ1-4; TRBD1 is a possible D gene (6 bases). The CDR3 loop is CASKEIGQPNEKLFF. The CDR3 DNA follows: TGTGCCAGCAAGGAGATCGGACAGCCTAATGAAAAACTGTTTTTT.